A selection of T cell receptor beta chains follows, all from one sample in a study of blood T cell repertoires in COVID-19. Profiled with immunoSEQ multiplex PCR; TCRdb holds only in-frame clones, not every one. The table records about 64,000 clones, more than 75% of them present only once. The sequencing input was peripheral blood. The source of these receptors is a man over 45 with active COVID-19. Each CDR3 is given with its conserved first and last residue.

v_gene	j_gene	CDR3aa
TRBV18	TRBJ1-1	CASSVEALLGTEAFF
TRBV7-9	TRBJ2-7	CASSLGQGGDEQYF
TRBV7-8	TRBJ2-1	CASSLSPLRYNEQFF
TRBV27	TRBJ1-4	CASSPRGQSYEKLFF
TRBV2	TRBJ2-4	CASSGAKNIQYF
TRBV23-1	TRBJ1-1	CASTPGLLNTEAFF
TRBV2	TRBJ2-7	CASRPDRNSPYEQYF
TRBV2	TRBJ2-1	CASSTTGLIEQFF
TRBV4-1	TRBJ1-2	CASSLQAGNYGYTF
TRBV6-6	TRBJ1-1	CASDQGSYTEAFF
TRBV6-2/TRBV6-3	TRBJ2-1	CASSSAWTSGGTEQFF
TRBV19	TRBJ2-1	CASSIVGRGGLDEQFF
TRBV4-1	TRBJ1-1	CASSQVTYRTLNTEAFF
TRBV7-6	TRBJ2-7	CASSSRDTPYEQYF
TRBV3-1/TRBV3-2	TRBJ2-2	CASGRDTGELFF
TRBV5-4	TRBJ2-1	CASSLSFSNEQFF
TRBV9	TRBJ2-2	CASSATGRINTGELFF
TRBV27	TRBJ1-2	CASSSYAVGAVSGYTF
TRBV5-4	TRBJ2-1	CASSLLTGSNNEQFF
TRBV6-5	TRBJ1-1	CASRGTGRDTEAFF
TRBV7-8	TRBJ2-1	CASSPRTGTYNEQFF
TRBV6-6	TRBJ2-2	CASGDTGELFF
TRBV18	TRBJ2-5	CAASGTSGMGTQYF
TRBV6-1	TRBJ2-7	CASSESRREIGEQYF
TRBV4-1	TRBJ2-3	CASSQEFMRNPDTQYF
TRBV5-1	TRBJ2-7	CASSFDRLNEQYF
TRBV2	TRBJ2-2	CASREQPLNTGELFF
TRBV6-1	TRBJ2-7	CASSEWGTDYEQYF
TRBV11-2	TRBJ2-3	CASSFTTITDTQYF